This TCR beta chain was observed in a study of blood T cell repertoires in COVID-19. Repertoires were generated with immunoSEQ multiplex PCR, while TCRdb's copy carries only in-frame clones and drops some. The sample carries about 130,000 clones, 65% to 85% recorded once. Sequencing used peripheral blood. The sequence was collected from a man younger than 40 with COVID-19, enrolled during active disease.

CDR3 nucleotide sequence: TGTGCCAGCTCACCAAGGGGGCCCTCTCAGGGTAGTAATGAAAAACTGTTTTTT. As protein: CASSPRGPSQGSNEKLFF. The chain employs TRBV18 and TRBJ1-4, with 7 bases matching TRBD1. The CDR3 contains 18 residues. J was trimmed by 4 bases and V by 2 bases; bases with no gene match: 13. Germline V gives CDR1 KGHSH, CDR2 LQKENI.